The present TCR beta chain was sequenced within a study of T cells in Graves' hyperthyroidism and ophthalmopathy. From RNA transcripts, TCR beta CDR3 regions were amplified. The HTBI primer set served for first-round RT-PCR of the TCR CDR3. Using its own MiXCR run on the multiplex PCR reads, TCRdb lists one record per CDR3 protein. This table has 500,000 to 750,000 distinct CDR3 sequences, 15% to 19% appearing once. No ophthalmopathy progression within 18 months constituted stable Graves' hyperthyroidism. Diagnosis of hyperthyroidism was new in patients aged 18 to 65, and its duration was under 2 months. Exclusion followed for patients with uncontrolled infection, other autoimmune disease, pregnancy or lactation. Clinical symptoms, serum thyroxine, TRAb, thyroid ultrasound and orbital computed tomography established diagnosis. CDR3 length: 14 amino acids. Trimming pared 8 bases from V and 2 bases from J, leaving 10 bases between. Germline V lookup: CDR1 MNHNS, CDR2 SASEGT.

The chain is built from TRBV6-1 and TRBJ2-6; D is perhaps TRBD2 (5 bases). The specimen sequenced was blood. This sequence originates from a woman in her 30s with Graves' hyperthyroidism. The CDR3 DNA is TGTGCCAGCGGGAGTGTTACTGGGGCCAACGTCCTGACTTTC. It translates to CASGSVTGANVLTF.